The sequence of this T cell receptor beta chain was determined in a study of T cell changes during pregnancy in multiple sclerosis. The CDR3 is 11 residues long. Between the trimmed V and J ends, which lost 6 bases and 8 bases, there was a span of 10 bases. Germline V lookup: CDR1 MNHNS, CDR2 SASEGT. Some clones are missing from TCRdb's copy, which holds only in-frame ones; the method was immunoSEQ multiplex PCR. The table includes 70,000 to 80,000 clones, about 90% detected once. The sample in question was CD4+ T cells from peripheral blood mononuclear cells, obtained before pregnancy. The chain links TRBV6-1 to TRBJ1-2, with D perhaps TRBD1 (5 bases). This clonotype was sampled from a female donor with multiple sclerosis, enrolled in a pregnancy study. The CDR3: CASSQGIGYTF. The CDR3 region has the DNA TGTGCCAGCAGCCAGGGAATCGGCTACACCTTC.